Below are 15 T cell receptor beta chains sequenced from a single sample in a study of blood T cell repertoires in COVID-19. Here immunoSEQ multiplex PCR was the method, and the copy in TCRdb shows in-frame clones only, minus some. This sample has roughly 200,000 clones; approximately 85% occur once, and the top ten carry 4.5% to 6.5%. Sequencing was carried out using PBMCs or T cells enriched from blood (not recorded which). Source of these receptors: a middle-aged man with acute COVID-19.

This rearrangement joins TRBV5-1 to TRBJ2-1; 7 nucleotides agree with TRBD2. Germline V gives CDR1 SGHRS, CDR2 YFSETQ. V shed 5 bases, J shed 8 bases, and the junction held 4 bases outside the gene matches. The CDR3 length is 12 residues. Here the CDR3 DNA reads TGCGCCAGCAGAAGGGAGGGCCATGAGCAGTTCTTC. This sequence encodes CASRREGHEQFF.

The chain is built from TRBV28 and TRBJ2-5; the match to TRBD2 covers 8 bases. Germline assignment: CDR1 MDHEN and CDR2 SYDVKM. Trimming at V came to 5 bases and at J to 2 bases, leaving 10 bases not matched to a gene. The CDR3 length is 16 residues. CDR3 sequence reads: CASSGSTAGAQETQYF. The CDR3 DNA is TGTGCCAGCAGTGGTTCTACAGCGGGAGCGCAAGAGACCCAGTACTTC.

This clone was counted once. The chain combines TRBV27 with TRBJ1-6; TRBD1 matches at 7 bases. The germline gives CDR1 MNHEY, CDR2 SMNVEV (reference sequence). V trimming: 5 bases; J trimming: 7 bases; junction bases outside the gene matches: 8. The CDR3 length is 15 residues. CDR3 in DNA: TGTGCCAGCAGTCCTCCGGGACAGAAAAATTCACCCCTCCACTTT. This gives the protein CASSPPGQKNSPLHF.

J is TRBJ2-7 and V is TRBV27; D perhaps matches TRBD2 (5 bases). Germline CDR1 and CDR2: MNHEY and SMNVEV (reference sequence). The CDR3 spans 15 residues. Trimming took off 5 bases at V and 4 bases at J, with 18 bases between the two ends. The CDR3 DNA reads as TGTGCCAGCAGTCCAAACCCTACTAGGAAATACGAGCAGTACTTC. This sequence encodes CASSPNPTRKYEQYF.

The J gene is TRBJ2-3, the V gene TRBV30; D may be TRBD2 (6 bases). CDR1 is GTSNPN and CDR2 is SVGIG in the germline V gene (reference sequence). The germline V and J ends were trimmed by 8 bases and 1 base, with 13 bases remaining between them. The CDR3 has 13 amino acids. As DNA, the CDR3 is TGTGCCCAAGCAACGGGGGGCACAGATACGCAGTATTTT. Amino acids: CAQATGGTDTQYF.

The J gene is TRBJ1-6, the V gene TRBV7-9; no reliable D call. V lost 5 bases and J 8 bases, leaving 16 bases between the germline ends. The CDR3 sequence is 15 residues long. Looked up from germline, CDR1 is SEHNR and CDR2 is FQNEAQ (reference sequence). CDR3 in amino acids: CASSATSTHHSPLHF. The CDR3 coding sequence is TGTGCCAGCAGCGCTACTAGTACGCACCATTCACCCCTCCACTTT.

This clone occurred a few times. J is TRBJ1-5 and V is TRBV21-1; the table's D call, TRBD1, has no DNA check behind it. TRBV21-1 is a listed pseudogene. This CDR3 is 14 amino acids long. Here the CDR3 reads CASTARGSNQPQHF. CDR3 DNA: TGTGCCAGCACGGCCAGGGGGAGCAATCAGCCCCAGCATTTT.

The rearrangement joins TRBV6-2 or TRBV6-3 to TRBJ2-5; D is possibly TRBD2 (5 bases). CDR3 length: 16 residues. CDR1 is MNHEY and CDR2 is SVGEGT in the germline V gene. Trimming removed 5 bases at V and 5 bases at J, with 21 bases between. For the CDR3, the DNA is TGTGCCAGCAGTAATCCCCCGGGGTTTCATGGTGAGACCCAGTACTTC. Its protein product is CASSNPPGFHGETQYF.

CDR3 coding DNA: TGTGCCAGCAGTCGAGGGGGACAGGCCCAGCCCCAGCATTTT. Its translation: CASSRGGQAQPQHF. The J gene is TRBJ1-5, the V gene TRBV2; 8 positions agree with TRBD1. The CDR3 loop spans 14 amino acids. Germline-derived CDR1 and CDR2 are SNHLY and FYNNEI. V shed 5 bases and J 7 bases; nucleotides not matched to a gene: 7.

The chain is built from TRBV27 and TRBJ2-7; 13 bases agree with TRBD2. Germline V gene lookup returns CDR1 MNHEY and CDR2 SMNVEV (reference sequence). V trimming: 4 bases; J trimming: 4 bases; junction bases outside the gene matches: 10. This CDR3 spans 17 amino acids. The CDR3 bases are TGTGCCAGCAGTTCCCTACGGACTAGCGGGAGTGATTACGAGCAGTACTTC. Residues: CASSSLRTSGSDYEQYF.

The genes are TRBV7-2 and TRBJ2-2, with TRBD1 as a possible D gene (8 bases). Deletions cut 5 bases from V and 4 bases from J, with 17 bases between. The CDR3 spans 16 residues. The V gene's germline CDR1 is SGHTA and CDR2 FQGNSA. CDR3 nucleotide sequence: TGTGCCAGCAGCCTATCAGGGGGCGGGGGCACCGGGGAGCTGTTTTTT. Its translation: CASSLSGGGGTGELFF.

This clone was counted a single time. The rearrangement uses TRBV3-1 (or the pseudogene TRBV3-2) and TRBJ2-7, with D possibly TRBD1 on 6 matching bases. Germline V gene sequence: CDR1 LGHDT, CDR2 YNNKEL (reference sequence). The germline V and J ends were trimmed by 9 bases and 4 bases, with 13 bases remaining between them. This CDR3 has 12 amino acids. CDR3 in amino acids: CASRTEPYEQYF. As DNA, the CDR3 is TGTGCCAGTCGGACAGAGCCTTACGAGCAGTACTTC.

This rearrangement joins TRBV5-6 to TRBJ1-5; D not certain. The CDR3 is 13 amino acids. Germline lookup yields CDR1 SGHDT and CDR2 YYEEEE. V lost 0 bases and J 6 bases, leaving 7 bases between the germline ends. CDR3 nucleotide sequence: TGTGCCAGCAGCTTGGGTCGAGGTCAGCCCCAGCATTTT. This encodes CASSLGRGQPQHF.

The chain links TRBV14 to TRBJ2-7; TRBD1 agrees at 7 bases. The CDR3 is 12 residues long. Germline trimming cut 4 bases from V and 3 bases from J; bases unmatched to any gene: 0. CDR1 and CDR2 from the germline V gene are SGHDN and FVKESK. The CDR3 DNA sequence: TGTGCCAGCAGCCGACAGGGCTACGAGCAGTACTTC. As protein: CASSRQGYEQYF.

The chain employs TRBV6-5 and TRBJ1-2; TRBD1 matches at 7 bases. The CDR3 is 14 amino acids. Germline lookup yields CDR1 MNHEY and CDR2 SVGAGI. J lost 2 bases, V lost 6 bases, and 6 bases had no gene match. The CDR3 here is CASRPGQLNYGYTF. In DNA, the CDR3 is TGTGCCAGCAGGCCGGGACAGCTAAACTATGGCTACACCTTC.